These 20 T cell receptor beta chains share one sample of origin, sequenced in a study of blood T cell repertoires in COVID-19. Method: immunoSEQ multiplex PCR; TCRdb's copy keeps in-frame clones and lacks some. This table holds roughly 380,000 clones, approximately 90% found once. The sequenced sample was peripheral blood. The source of these receptors is a woman in her forties with COVID-19, enrolled during active disease.

The J gene is TRBJ2-1, the V gene TRBV6-4; TRBD2 matches 10 bases. J gave up 5 bases and V 6 bases, and 7 bases lay outside the gene matches. This CDR3 contains 15 residues. Germline CDR1 reads MRHNA; CDR2 reads SNTAGT. CDR3: CASRVGTSANNEQFF. CDR3 bases: TGTGCCAGCAGAGTCGGGACTAGCGCAAACAATGAGCAGTTCTTC.

V and J are TRBV7-2 and TRBJ1-1; no reliable D call. V lost 1 base to trimming and J lost 1 base, with 10 bases between them. Germline loops: CDR1 SGHTA, CDR2 FQGNSA. The CDR3 is made up of 15 amino acids. The DNA of the CDR3 is TGTGCCAGCAGCTTAGACGGGTCCTGGAACACTGAAGCTTTCTTT. This gives the protein CASSLDGSWNTEAFF.

V and J are TRBV7-3 and TRBJ2-7, with 8 bases that match TRBD1. CDR3 length: 15 amino acids. Per germline, CDR1 SGHTA and CDR2 FQGTGA. Unmatched junction bases numbered 9, after V lost 2 bases and J lost 6 bases. CDR3 nucleotides: TGTGCCAGCAGCTTACTGACAGGGGTCGGGGGCGAGCAGTACTTC. Its protein is CASSLLTGVGGEQYF.

The chain links TRBV28 to TRBJ1-1; D gene uncertain. This CDR3 spans 13 amino acids. Trimming took off 7 bases at V and 3 bases at J, with 12 bases between the two ends. Germline CDR1 reads MDHEN; CDR2 reads SYDVKM. The CDR3 spells CASIQLGDTEAFF. CDR3 in DNA: TGTGCCAGCATCCAACTCGGAGACACTGAAGCTTTCTTT.

The chain has TRBV30 and TRBJ1-6; D gene unclear. Germline CDR1 reads GTSNPN; CDR2 reads SVGIG (reference sequence). V lost 2 bases, J lost 7 bases, and 15 bases lay in between. The CDR3 spans 15 residues. CDR3 loop: CAWSLEASGNSPLHF. The CDR3 DNA is TGTGCCTGGAGTCTGGAGGCTTCCGGGAATTCACCCCTCCACTTT.

The chain recombines TRBV28 with TRBJ1-2; 7 nucleotides match TRBD1. The CDR3 runs 13 residues. Germline V gives CDR1 MDHEN, CDR2 SYDVKM. V gave up 6 bases and J gave up 4 bases; unmatched junction bases: 5. CDR3 residues: CASRPTGLYGYTF. CDR3 bases: TGTGCCAGCAGACCGACAGGGCTCTATGGCTACACCTTC.

The sample holds one count of this clone. The chain joins TRBV6-6 to TRBJ2-3; tentatively, D is TRBD1 (6 bases). V was clipped by 2 bases and J by 2 bases, with 11 bases between them. Per germline, CDR1 MNHNY and CDR2 SVGAGI (reference sequence). The CDR3 consists of 15 residues. CDR3: CASSYSRDNTDTQYF. CDR3 sequence (DNA): TGTGCCAGCAGTTACAGCCGGGACAACACAGATACGCAGTATTTT.

The chain combines TRBV7-9 with TRBJ2-1; maybe TRBD2 (6 bases). The CDR3 runs 15 residues. The germline V gene encodes CDR1 SEHNR and CDR2 FQNEAQ (reference sequence). Deletions cut 3 bases from V and 4 bases from J, with 13 bases between. The CDR3 DNA sequence: TGTGCCAGCAGCTTGATTCCTAGCGCATACAATGAGCAGTTCTTC. This encodes CASSLIPSAYNEQFF.

The chain employs TRBV7-9 and TRBJ2-7; TRBD2 is a possible D gene (6 bases). CDR3 size: 15 residues. Deletions cut 2 bases from V and 0 bases from J, with 11 bases between. CDR1 and CDR2 (germline): SEHNR, FQNEAQ (reference sequence). In DNA form, the CDR3 reads TGTGCCAGCAGCTTAATAGGAGGGGACTCCTACGAGCAGTACTTC. This gives the protein CASSLIGGDSYEQYF.

The CDR3 protein is CASSSGLAGSTGELFF. CDR3 DNA sequence: TGCGCCAGCAGCAGCGGACTAGCGGGATCCACCGGGGAGCTGTTTTTT. The V call is TRBV5-1, the J call TRBJ2-2; 12 bases match TRBD2. The CDR3 loop spans 16 amino acids. Trimming cost V 4 bases and J 4 bases; bases outside gene matches: 5. CDR1 is SGHRS and CDR2 is YFSETQ in the germline V gene.

The rearrangement links TRBV19 to TRBJ1-5; D is unclear. V lost 6 bases and J 7 bases, leaving 16 bases between the germline ends. CDR1 is LNHDA and CDR2 is SQIVND in the germline V gene (reference sequence). The CDR3 covers 14 residues. CDR3 in DNA: TGTGCCAGTAGATCCACAGTTGCTTTCCAGCCCCAGCATTTT. Translating it yields CASRSTVAFQPQHF.

The J gene is TRBJ2-7, the V gene TRBV5-1, with D possibly TRBD1 on 6 matching bases. CDR1 SGHRS and CDR2 YFSETQ come from the germline V gene. V lost 4 bases, J lost 4 bases, and 15 bases lay in between. The CDR3 spans 14 residues. CDR3 DNA: TGCGCCAGCAGCCCGCCGGGCAGGGGATACGAGCAGTACTTC. This sequence encodes CASSPPGRGYEQYF. The full variable domain, its missing parts supplied by reference TRBV5-1 and TRBJ2-7, is KAGVTQTPRYLIKTRGQQVTLSCSPISGHRSVSWYQQTPGQGLQFLFEYFSETQRNKGNFPGRFSGRQFSNSRSEMNVSTLELGDSALYLCASSPPGRGYEQYFGPGTRLTVT.

The chain combines TRBV4-3 with TRBJ1-4; 10 bases are shared with TRBD1. Germline V gives CDR1 LGHNA, CDR2 YSLEER. J gave up 8 bases and V 3 bases, and 3 bases lay outside the gene matches. The CDR3 length is 14 residues. CDR3 sequence: CASSQDRGDEKLFF. The CDR3, as DNA: TGCGCCAGCAGCCAGGACAGGGGGGACGAAAAACTGTTTTTT.

The chain uses TRBV19 and TRBJ2-7; D may be TRBD1 (6 bases). The CDR3 totals 14 residues. The germline CDR1 and CDR2 sequences are LNHDA and SQIVND (reference sequence). V was cut by 5 bases and J by 3 bases, with 14 bases left in between. CDR3 nucleotide sequence: TGTGCCAGTAGTCTACAGGGAGTCAACTACGAGCAGTACTTC. Translated, it gives CASSLQGVNYEQYF.

The V call is TRBV5-1, the J call TRBJ2-5; 8 bases line up with TRBD2. The CDR3 runs 15 residues. CDR1 is SGHRS, CDR2 YFSETQ, per germline. With 6 bases clipped from V and 1 base from J, the junction kept 8 bases outside the gene matches. The CDR3 spells CASTLSGMPQETQYF. The CDR3, as DNA: TGCGCCAGCACCCTTAGCGGGATGCCCCAAGAGACCCAGTACTTC.

This clone was found once. The gene calls are TRBV6-5 and TRBJ1-1; 7 bases line up with TRBD1. V shed 6 bases and J 3 bases; nucleotides not matched to a gene: 4. Germline CDR1 MNHEY, CDR2 SVGAGI. CDR3 length: 13 residues. In DNA, the CDR3 is TGTGCCAGCAGAGACAGGGTCGACACTGAAGCTTTCTTT. This encodes CASRDRVDTEAFF.

V is TRBV28 and J is TRBJ2-4, with 7 bases identical to TRBD1. The CDR3 runs to 16 residues. Looked up from germline, CDR1 is MDHEN and CDR2 is SYDVKM. J was trimmed by 0 bases and V by 5 bases; bases with no gene match: 7. In nucleotides, the CDR3 is TGTGCCAGCAGTGAGACAGGGATGATAGCCAAAAACATTCAGTACTTC. Translation: CASSETGMIAKNIQYF.

The rearrangement links TRBV5-5 to TRBJ2-7; D remains unclear. Germline lookup yields CDR1 SGHKS and CDR2 YYEKEE (reference sequence). This CDR3 has 15 amino acids. Trimming shortened V by 4 bases and J by 3 bases, and 17 bases separated the two germline ends. The CDR3 reads CASSVYELLIYEQYF. CDR3 sequence (DNA): TGTGCCAGCAGCGTGTACGAGCTTCTGATCTACGAGCAGTACTTC.

The chain links TRBV11-2 to TRBJ2-5; a weak D match, TRBD2 (5 bases). This CDR3 has 12 amino acids. V shed 4 bases and J shed 4 bases, with 7 bases lying between them. The V gene's germline CDR1 is SGHAT and CDR2 FQNNGV. CDR3 sequence: CASSSGRETQYF. CDR3 in DNA: TGTGCCAGCAGCTCTGGGAGAGAGACCCAGTACTTC. The variable domain in full, completed from reference TRBV11-2 and TRBJ2-5, reads EAGVAQSPRYKIIEKRQSVAFWCNPISGHATLYWYQQILGQGPKLLIQFQNNGVVDDSQLPKDRFSAERLKGVDSTLKIQPAKLEDSAVYLCASSSGRETQYFGPGTRLLVL.

With respect to this clone: One end of the junction fails to match germline, which may point to a read error. V is TRBV3-1 (or the pseudogene TRBV3-2) and J is TRBJ1-1; weak D call: TRBD1 (5 bases). The CDR3 totals 12 residues. The V gene's germline CDR1 is LGHDT and CDR2 YNNKEL (reference sequence). This CDR3 is CASSQDRGARDF. DNA for the CDR3: TGTGCCAGCAGCCAAGATCGAGGGGCGCGGGACTTT.